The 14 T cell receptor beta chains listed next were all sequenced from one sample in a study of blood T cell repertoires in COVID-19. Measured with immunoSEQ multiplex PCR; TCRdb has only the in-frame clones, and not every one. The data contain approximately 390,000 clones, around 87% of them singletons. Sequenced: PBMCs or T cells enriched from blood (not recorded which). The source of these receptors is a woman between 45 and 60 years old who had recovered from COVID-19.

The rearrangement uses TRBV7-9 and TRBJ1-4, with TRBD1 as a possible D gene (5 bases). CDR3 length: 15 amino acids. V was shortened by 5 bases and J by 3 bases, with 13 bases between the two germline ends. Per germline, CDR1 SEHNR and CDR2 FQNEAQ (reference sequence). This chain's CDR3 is CASSLGGAANEKLFF. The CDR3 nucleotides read TGTGCCAGCAGCCTCGGGGGAGCGGCTAATGAAAAACTGTTTTTT.

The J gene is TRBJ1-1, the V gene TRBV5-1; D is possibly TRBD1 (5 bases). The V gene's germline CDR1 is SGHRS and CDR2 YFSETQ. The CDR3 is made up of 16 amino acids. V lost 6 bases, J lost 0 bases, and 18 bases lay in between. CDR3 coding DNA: TGCGCCAGCACTTCAGACAGAATCCACCTGAACACTGAAGCTTTCTTT. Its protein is CASTSDRIHLNTEAFF.

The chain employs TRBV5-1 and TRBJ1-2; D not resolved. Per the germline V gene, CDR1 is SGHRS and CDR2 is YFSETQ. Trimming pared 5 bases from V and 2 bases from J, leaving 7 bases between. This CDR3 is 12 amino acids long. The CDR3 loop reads CASRSGNYGYTF. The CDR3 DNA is TGCGCCAGCAGATCAGGCAACTATGGCTACACCTTC. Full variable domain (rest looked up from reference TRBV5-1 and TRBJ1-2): KAGVTQTPRYLIKTRGQQVTLSCSPISGHRSVSWYQQTPGQGLQFLFEYFSETQRNKGNFPGRFSGRQFSNSRSEMNVSTLELGDSALYLCASRSGNYGYTFGSGTRLTVV.

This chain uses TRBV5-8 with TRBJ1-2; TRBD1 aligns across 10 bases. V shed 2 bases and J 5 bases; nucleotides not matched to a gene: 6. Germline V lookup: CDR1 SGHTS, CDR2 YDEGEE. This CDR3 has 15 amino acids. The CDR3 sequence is CASSFRTGGRYGYTF. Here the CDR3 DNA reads TGTGCCAGCAGCTTCCGGACAGGGGGTCGTTATGGCTACACCTTC.

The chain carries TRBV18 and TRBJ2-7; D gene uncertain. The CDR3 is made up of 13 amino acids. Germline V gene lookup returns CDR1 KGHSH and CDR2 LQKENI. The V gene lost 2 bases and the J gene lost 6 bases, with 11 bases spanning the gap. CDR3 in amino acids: CASSPVVAREQYF. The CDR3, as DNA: TGTGCCAGCTCACCAGTGGTAGCCCGCGAGCAGTACTTC.

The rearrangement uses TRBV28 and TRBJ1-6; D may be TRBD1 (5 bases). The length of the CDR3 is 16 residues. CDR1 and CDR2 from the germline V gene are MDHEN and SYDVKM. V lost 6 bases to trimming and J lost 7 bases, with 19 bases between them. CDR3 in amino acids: CASRPGGGAINSPLHF. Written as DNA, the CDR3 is TGTGCCAGCAGGCCCGGGGGAGGGGCTATAAATTCACCCCTCCACTTT.

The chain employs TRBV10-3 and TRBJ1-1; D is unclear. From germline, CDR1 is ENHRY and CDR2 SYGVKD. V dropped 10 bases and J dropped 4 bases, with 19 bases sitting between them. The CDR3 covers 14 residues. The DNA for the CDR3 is TGTGCCAGTATTACCAGTGAAAGAAGCACTGAAGCTTTCTTT. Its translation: CASITSERSTEAFF.

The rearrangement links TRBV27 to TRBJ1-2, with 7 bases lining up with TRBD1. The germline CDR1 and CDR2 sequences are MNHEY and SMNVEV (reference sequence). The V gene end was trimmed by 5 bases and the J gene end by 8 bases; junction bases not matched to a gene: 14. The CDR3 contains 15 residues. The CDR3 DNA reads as TGTGCCAGCAGTGAAAGGGACAGTCGGTGGGGAGGCTACACCTTC. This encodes CASSERDSRWGGYTF.

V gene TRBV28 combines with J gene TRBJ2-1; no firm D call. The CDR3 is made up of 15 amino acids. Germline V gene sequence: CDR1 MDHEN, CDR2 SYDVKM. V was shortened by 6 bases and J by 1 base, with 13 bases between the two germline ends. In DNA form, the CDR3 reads TGTGCCAGCAGCCCATACAGTCCTTCCTACAATGAGCAGTTCTTC. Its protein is CASSPYSPSYNEQFF. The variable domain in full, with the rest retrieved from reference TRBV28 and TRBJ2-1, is DVKVTQSSRYLVKRTGEKVFLECVQDMDHENMFWYRQDPGLGLRLIYFSYDVKMKEKGDIPEGYSVSREKKERFSLILESASTNQTSMYLCASSPYSPSYNEQFFGPGTRLTVL.

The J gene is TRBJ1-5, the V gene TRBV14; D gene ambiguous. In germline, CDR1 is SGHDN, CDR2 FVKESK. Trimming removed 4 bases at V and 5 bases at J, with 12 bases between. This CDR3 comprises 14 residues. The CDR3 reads CASSPDDKYQPQHF. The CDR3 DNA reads TGTGCCAGCAGCCCCGACGACAAATATCAGCCCCAGCATTTT.

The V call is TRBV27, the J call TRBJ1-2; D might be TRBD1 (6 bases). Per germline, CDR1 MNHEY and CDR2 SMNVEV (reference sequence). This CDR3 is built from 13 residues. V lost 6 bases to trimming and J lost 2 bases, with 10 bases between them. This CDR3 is CASSWTANYGYTF. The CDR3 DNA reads TGTGCCAGCAGCTGGACAGCCAACTATGGCTACACCTTC.

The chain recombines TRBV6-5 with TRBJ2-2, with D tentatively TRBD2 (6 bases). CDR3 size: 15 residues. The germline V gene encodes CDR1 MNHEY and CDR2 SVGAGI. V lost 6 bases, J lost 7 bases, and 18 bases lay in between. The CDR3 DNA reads TGTGCCAGCAGACTATTGAACTGGGGGGACGGGGAGCTGTTTTTT. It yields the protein CASRLLNWGDGELFF.

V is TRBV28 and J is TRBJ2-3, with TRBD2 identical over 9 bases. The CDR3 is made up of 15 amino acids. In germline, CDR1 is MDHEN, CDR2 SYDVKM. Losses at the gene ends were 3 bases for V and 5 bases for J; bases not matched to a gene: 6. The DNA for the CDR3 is TGTGCCAGCAGTTTTCTAGCGGGAAATCAAGATACGCAGTATTTT. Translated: CASSFLAGNQDTQYF.

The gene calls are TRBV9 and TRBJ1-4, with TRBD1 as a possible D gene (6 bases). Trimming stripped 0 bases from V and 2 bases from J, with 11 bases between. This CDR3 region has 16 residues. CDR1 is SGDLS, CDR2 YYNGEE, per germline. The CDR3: CASSVGEGGTNEKLFF. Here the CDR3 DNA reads TGTGCCAGCAGCGTAGGAGAAGGGGGTACTAATGAAAAACTGTTTTTT.